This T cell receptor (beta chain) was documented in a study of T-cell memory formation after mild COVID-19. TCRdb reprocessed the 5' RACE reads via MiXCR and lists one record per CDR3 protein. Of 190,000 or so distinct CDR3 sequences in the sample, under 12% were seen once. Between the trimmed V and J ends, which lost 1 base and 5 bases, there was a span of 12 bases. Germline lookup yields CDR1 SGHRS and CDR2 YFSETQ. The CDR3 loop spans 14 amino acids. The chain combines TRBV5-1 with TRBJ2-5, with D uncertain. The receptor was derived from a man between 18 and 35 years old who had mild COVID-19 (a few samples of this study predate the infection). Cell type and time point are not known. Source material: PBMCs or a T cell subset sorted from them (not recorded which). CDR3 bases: TGCGCCAGCAGCTTGTATGGGGTAGTGGAGACCCAGTACTTC. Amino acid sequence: CASSLYGVVETQYF.